A single sample is the source of the 27 T cell receptor beta chains below, sequenced in a study of T cell repertoires in cytomegalovirus infection. MiXCR, applied by TCRdb to the reads, yields one record per CDR3 protein. The data show roughly 600,000 distinct CDR3 sequences, approximately 24% seen once. The sample taken for sequencing was CD8+ T cells from PBMCs. The source of these receptors is a human donor in good health (CMV status not recorded). Some clones in this sample may be carry-over from other donors' samples.

V gene TRBV29-1 combines with J gene TRBJ1-3; D might be TRBD1 (5 bases). Germline CDR1 and CDR2: SQVTM and ANQGSEA. Trimming took off 1 base at V and 3 bases at J, with 10 bases between the two ends. This CDR3 contains 14 residues. The CDR3 DNA is TGCAGCGTTGAAGTGGCAGGGAGTGGAAACACCATATATTTT. Translated, it gives CSVEVAGSGNTIYF.

The V call is TRBV12-5, the J call TRBJ2-1, with TRBD1 matching over 8 bases. With V trimmed by 7 bases and J by 0 bases, 8 bases remained unmatched. This CDR3 is 16 amino acids long. Germline values: CDR1 LGHNT, CDR2 FRNRAP. The CDR3 is CASAPPGQGSYNEQFF. The CDR3 DNA reads TGTGCTAGTGCCCCCCCCGGACAGGGCTCCTACAATGAGCAGTTCTTC.

A few counts support this clonotype. The chain couples TRBV29-1 to TRBJ2-1; D is undetermined. The CDR3 covers 12 residues. Germline assignment: CDR1 SQVTM and CDR2 ANQGSEA. The V end lost 3 bases, the J end lost 6 bases, and 9 bases lay between the germline ends. Here the CDR3 reads CSVDGRANEQFF. DNA of the CDR3: TGCAGCGTTGACGGTAGGGCCAATGAGCAGTTCTTC.

This clonotype was counted ten times or more. The chain uses TRBV7-2 and TRBJ2-5; TRBD1 agrees at 10 bases. From germline, CDR1 is SGHTA and CDR2 FQGNSA. This CDR3 is built from 16 residues. With V trimmed by 0 bases and J by 3 bases, 4 bases remained unmatched. The CDR3 sequence is CASSLAGQGTKETQYF. CDR3 DNA: TGTGCCAGCAGCTTAGCGGGACAGGGGACTAAAGAGACCCAGTACTTC. The complete variable domain, with remaining parts taken from reference TRBV7-2 and TRBJ2-5, reads GAGVSQSPSNKVTEKGKDVELRCDPISGHTALYWYRQSLGQGLEFLIYFQGNSAPDKSGLPSDRFSAERTGGSVSTLTIQRTQQEDSAVYLCASSLAGQGTKETQYFGPGTRLLVL.

This clonotype has only a few counts. V is TRBV20-1 and J is TRBJ2-5; TRBD1 aligns across 11 bases. The CDR3 has 16 residues. V lost 1 base, J lost 5 bases, and 9 bases stayed unmatched. Germline CDR1 reads DFQATT; CDR2 reads SNEGSKA (reference sequence). The DNA of the CDR3 is TGCAGTGCTAGAGGGCCTGGACAGGGGGCGGGGGAGACCCAGTACTTC. Residues: CSARGPGQGAGETQYF.

This clonotype occurred many times. The J gene is TRBJ1-4, the V gene TRBV7-6, with D perhaps matching TRBD1 (5 bases). This CDR3 is built from 13 residues. In germline, CDR1 is SGHVS, CDR2 FNYEAQ. The V end was cut by 5 bases, the J end by 8 bases, with 12 bases between. The CDR3 spells CASSQRGGEKLFF. The CDR3 DNA reads TGTGCCAGCAGCCAAAGGGGAGGGGAAAAACTGTTTTTT.

As for this clonotype: Because it lacks the conserved phenylalanine or tryptophan at the end, this CDR3 is likely a read error. The chain combines TRBV20-1 with TRBJ2-7; the D gene is possibly TRBD2 (5 bases). The CDR3 covers 13 residues. Germline-derived CDR1 and CDR2 are DFQATT and SNEGSKA (reference sequence). Trimming removed 7 bases at V and 2 bases at J, with 15 bases between. The CDR3 loop is CSVEGLPTYEQYY. CDR3 DNA: TGCAGTGTTGAGGGCTTACCAACCTACGAGCAGTACTAC.

The rearrangement links TRBV7-3 to TRBJ2-7; D uncertain. Germline V gene lookup returns CDR1 SGHTA and CDR2 FQGTGA. The CDR3 covers 8 residues. The CDR3 sequence is CASSPEKV. In nucleotides, the CDR3 is TGTGCCAGCAGCCCCGAGAAGGTC.

This clonotype was recorded a few times. The V and J genes are TRBV6-2 or TRBV6-3 and TRBJ2-1; 11 bases match TRBD2. Unmatched junction bases numbered 5, after V lost 2 bases and J lost 8 bases. This CDR3 is built from 15 residues. Germline assignment: CDR1 MNHEY and CDR2 SVGEGT. CDR3 DNA sequence: TGTGCCAGCAGTTACGTAGCGGGGGGGCCTCATGAGCAGTTCTTC. Translation: CASSYVAGGPHEQFF.

The rearrangement joins TRBV20-1 to TRBJ1-2; tentative D call: TRBD1 (6 bases). Germline CDR1 is DFQATT and CDR2 is SNEGSKA (reference sequence). The CDR3 length is 14 residues. V lost 1 base to trimming and J lost 7 bases, with 16 bases between them. This CDR3 reads CSARGRTVSGGYTF. CDR3 DNA: TGCAGTGCTAGAGGGCGGACAGTGTCGGGTGGCTACACCTTC.

This rearrangement joins TRBV20-1 to TRBJ2-5; D unresolved. The CDR3 is made up of 12 amino acids. Germline CDR1 DFQATT, CDR2 SNEGSKA (reference sequence). Trimming removed 2 bases at V and 3 bases at J, with 7 bases between. The CDR3 here is CSARQEEETQYF. The CDR3 region has the DNA TGCAGTGCTAGACAGGAAGAAGAGACCCAGTACTTC.

The chain is built from TRBV6-5 and TRBJ2-1, with D uncertain. Germline V CDR1 and CDR2: MNHEY, SVGAGI. Trimming removed 0 bases at V and 5 bases at J, with 8 bases between. The CDR3 sequence is 14 residues long. CDR3 sequence (DNA): TGTGCCAGCAGTTACTCGCGATCCGACAATGAGCAGTTCTTC. This gives the protein CASSYSRSDNEQFF.

Ten or more counts support this clonotype. The gene calls are TRBV11-2 and TRBJ2-5, with D perhaps TRBD1 (5 bases). CDR3 length: 16 amino acids. Germline assignment: CDR1 SGHAT and CDR2 FQNNGV. Trimming shortened V by 5 bases and J by 4 bases, and 20 bases separated the two germline ends. The CDR3: CASSLKAGLDRETQYF. The CDR3 bases are TGTGCCAGCAGCCTCAAGGCAGGGTTAGACCGAGAGACCCAGTACTTC. The full variable domain, with the rest looked up from reference TRBV11-2 and TRBJ2-5, is EAGVAQSPRYKIIEKRQSVAFWCNPISGHATLYWYQQILGQGPKLLIQFQNNGVVDDSQLPKDRFSAERLKGVDSTLKIQPAKLEDSAVYLCASSLKAGLDRETQYFGPGTRLLVL.

This rearrangement joins TRBV2 to TRBJ2-3, with TRBD2 matching 7 bases. Germline values: CDR1 SNHLY, CDR2 FYNNEI. This CDR3 contains 13 residues. The V and J ends lost 11 bases and 1 base, in that order; junction bases with no gene match: 6. CDR3: CALAGEGTDTQYF. The CDR3 DNA sequence: TGTGCCTTGGCGGGGGAGGGCACAGATACGCAGTATTTT. The whole variable domain, filled in from reference TRBV2 and TRBJ2-3, reads EPEVTQTPSHQVTQMGQEVILRCVPISNHLYFYWYRQILGQKVEFLVSFYNNEISEKSEIFDDQFSVERPDGSNFTLKIRSTKLEDSAMYFCALAGEGTDTQYFGPGTRLTVL.

The V and J genes are TRBV7-6 and TRBJ2-1, with 9 bases fitting TRBD2. CDR1 is SGHVS, CDR2 FNYEAQ, per germline. The V and J ends lost 5 bases and 9 bases, in that order; junction bases with no gene match: 11. The CDR3 is made up of 15 amino acids. CDR3 sequence (DNA): TGTGCCAGCAGCACTAACGGCGGGGGGGTTTTTGAGCAGTTCTTC. As protein: CASSTNGGGVFEQFF.

J is TRBJ2-5 and V is TRBV9, with 8 bases that match TRBD2. V lost 3 bases to trimming and J lost 5 bases; unmatched junction nucleotides: 9. Germline lookup yields CDR1 SGDLS and CDR2 YYNGEE. The CDR3 is 15 amino acids. The CDR3 DNA is TGTGCCAGCAGCGGAAGCGGGGGACGTCCGGAGACCCAGTACTTC. Amino acid sequence: CASSGSGGRPETQYF.

CDR3 amino acids: CASSSSGTSGGDQETQYF. The CDR3 DNA reads TGTGCCAGCAGCTCCAGCGGAACTAGCGGGGGGGACCAAGAGACCCAGTACTTC. The V gene is TRBV7-9, the J gene TRBJ2-5; 13 positions agree with TRBD2. The length of the CDR3 is 18 residues. The germline CDR1 and CDR2 sequences are SEHNR and FQNEAQ (reference sequence). The V and J ends lost 4 bases and 0 bases, in that order; junction bases with no gene match: 8.

The gene calls are TRBV27 and TRBJ2-2; no reliable D call. The germline gives CDR1 MNHEY, CDR2 SMNVEV (reference sequence). The length of the CDR3 is 14 residues. V lost 2 bases to trimming and J lost 4 bases, with 8 bases between them. This CDR3 is CASSLVRTTGELFF. Here the CDR3 DNA reads TGTGCCAGCAGTTTAGTACGGACCACCGGGGAGCTGTTTTTT.

J is TRBJ1-2 and V is TRBV4-2; weak D call: TRBD1 (6 bases). Germline CDR1 reads LGHNA; CDR2 reads YNFKEQ. This CDR3 comprises 15 residues. Trimming shortened V by 10 bases and J by 2 bases, and 20 bases separated the two germline ends. CDR3 sequence: CATTPEGTSNYGYTF. The CDR3 DNA reads as TGTGCCACCACCCCGGAAGGGACATCCAACTATGGCTACACCTTC.

The gene calls are TRBV9 and TRBJ1-1; perhaps TRBD1 as D (5 bases). Germline V gene sequence: CDR1 SGDLS, CDR2 YYNGEE. The CDR3 has 16 residues. V shed 0 bases and J shed 3 bases, with 15 bases lying between them. CDR3 sequence reads: CASSVGGGVGDTEAFF. The CDR3 DNA follows: TGTGCCAGCAGCGTAGGGGGGGGGGTTGGGGACACTGAAGCTTTCTTT. Complete variable domain (other parts from reference TRBV9 and TRBJ1-1): DSGVTQTPKHLITATGQRVTLRCSPRSGDLSVYWYQQSLDQGLQFLIQYYNGEERAKGNILERFSAQQFPDLHSELNLSSLELGDSALYFCASSVGGGVGDTEAFFGQGTRLTVV.

Remarks on this clonotype: This may stem from a read error, because a much larger clone lies one nucleotide away. The genes are TRBV7-8 and TRBJ2-7; possibly TRBD1 or TRBD2 for D (6 bases each). The CDR3 covers 15 residues. In germline, CDR1 is SGHVS, CDR2 FQNEAQ. CDR3 sequence (DNA): TGTGTCAGCAGCTTTGGTTCGGGGGCGAGGAACGAGCAGTACTTC. Translated, it gives CVSSFGSGARNEQYF.

This clonotype was seen at least ten times. The chain joins TRBV25-1 to TRBJ2-3; 12 bases align to TRBD2. CDR3 length equals 18 residues. CDR1 and CDR2 (germline): MGHDK, SYGVNS. With V trimmed by 3 bases and J by 4 bases, 11 bases remained unmatched. The CDR3 nucleotides are TGTGCCAGCAGTGACTTGACTGTGACTAGCGGGGGAGCAGATACGCAGTATTTT. It translates to CASSDLTVTSGGADTQYF.

J is TRBJ2-1 and V is TRBV6-2 or TRBV6-3; D is ambiguous. From germline, CDR1 is MNHEY and CDR2 SVGEGT. Trimming removed 4 bases from V and 0 bases from J, with 10 bases in between. CDR3 size: 15 residues. The CDR3 loop reads CASSSGWSSYNEQFF. The CDR3 nucleotides read TGTGCCAGCAGTTCCGGGTGGAGCTCCTACAATGAGCAGTTCTTC.

The chain joins TRBV6-6 to TRBJ2-2, with TRBD2 matching 7 bases. The germline CDR1 and CDR2 sequences are MNHNY and SVGAGI (reference sequence). There are 11 residues in the CDR3. The CDR3 loop reads CAIGGGGELFF. CDR3 DNA: TGTGCAATTGGGGGGGGCGGGGAGCTGTTTTTT.

This clonotype was observed a handful of times. This chain links TRBV6-1 with TRBJ2-7; a possible D gene is TRBD2 (5 bases). Trimming pared 6 bases from V and 3 bases from J, leaving 12 bases between. This CDR3 is built from 13 residues. CDR1 MNHNS and CDR2 SASEGT come from the germline V gene. The CDR3, as DNA: TGTGCCAGCAGACTCCGGGAAGACTACGAGCAGTACGTC. This translates into CASRLREDYEQYV.

Many counts were recorded for this clonotype. The chain is built from TRBV19 and TRBJ2-1, with 7 bases aligning to TRBD2. Germline-derived CDR1 and CDR2 are LNHDA and SQIVND (reference sequence). CDR3 length equals 18 residues. V shed 5 bases, J shed 0 bases, and the junction held 13 bases outside the gene matches. CDR3 amino acids: CASSPHRDYKSSYNEQFF. DNA of the CDR3: TGTGCCAGTAGTCCCCACCGGGACTACAAGAGCTCCTACAATGAGCAGTTCTTC.

This chain connects TRBV5-6 to TRBJ1-5; no reliable D call. Trimming stripped 0 bases from V and 7 bases from J, with 8 bases between. Germline V CDR1 and CDR2: SGHDT, YYEEEE. CDR3 length: 13 amino acids. This CDR3 reads CASSLAVDQPQHF. The CDR3 DNA is TGTGCCAGCAGCTTGGCAGTTGACCAGCCCCAGCATTTT.